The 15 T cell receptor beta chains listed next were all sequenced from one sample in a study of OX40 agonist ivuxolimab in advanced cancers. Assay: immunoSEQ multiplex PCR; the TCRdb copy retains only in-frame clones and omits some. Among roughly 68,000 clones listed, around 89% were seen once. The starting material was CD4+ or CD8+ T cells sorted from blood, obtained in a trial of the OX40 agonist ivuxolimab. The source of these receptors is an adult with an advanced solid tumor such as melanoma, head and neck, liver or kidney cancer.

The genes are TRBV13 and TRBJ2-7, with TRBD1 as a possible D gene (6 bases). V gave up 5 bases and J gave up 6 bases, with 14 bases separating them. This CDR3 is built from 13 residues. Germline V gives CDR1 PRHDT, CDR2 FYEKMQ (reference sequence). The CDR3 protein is CASSTNRAPEQYF. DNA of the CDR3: TGTGCCAGCAGCACTAACAGGGCGCCCGAGCAGTACTTC.

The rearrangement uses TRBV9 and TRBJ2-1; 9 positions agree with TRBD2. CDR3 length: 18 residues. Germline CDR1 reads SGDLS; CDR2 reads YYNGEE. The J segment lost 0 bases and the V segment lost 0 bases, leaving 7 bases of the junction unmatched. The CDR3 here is CASSVVGGRASSYNEQFF. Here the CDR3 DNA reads TGTGCCAGCAGCGTAGTAGGCGGGAGGGCGTCCTCCTACAATGAGCAGTTCTTC.

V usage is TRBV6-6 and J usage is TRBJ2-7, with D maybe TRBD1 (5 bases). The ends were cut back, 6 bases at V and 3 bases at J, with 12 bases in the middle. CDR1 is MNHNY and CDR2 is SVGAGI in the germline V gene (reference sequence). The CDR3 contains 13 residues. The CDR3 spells CASRGQGNYEQYF. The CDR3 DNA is TGTGCCAGCAGGGGGCAGGGAAACTACGAGCAGTACTTC.

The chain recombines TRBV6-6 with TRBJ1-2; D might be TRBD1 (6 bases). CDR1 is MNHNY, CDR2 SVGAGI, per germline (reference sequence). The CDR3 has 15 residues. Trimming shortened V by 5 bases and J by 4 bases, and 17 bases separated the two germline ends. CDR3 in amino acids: CASSPDRRIPYGYTF. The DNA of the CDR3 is TGTGCCAGCAGTCCCGACAGGCGAATCCCCTATGGCTACACCTTC.

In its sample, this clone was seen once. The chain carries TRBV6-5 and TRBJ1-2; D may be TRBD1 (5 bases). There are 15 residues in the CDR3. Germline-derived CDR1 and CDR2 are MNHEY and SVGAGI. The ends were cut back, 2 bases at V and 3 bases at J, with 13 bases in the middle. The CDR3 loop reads CASSYPDMGHYGYTF. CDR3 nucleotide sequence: TGTGCCAGCAGTTACCCGGACATGGGGCACTATGGCTACACCTTC.

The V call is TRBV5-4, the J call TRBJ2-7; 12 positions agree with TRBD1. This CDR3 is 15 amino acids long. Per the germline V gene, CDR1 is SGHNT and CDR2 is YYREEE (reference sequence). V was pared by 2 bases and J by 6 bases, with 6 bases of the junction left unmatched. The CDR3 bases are TGTGCCAGCAGCTTTGGTGGGACAGGGGGCTTCGAGCAGTACTTC. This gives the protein CASSFGGTGGFEQYF. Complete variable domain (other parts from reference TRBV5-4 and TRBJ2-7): ETGVTQSPTHLIKTRGQQVTLRCSSQSGHNTVSWYQQALGQGPQFIFQYYREEENGRGNFPPRFSGLQFPNYSSELNVNALELDDSALYLCASSFGGTGGFEQYFGPGTRLTVT.

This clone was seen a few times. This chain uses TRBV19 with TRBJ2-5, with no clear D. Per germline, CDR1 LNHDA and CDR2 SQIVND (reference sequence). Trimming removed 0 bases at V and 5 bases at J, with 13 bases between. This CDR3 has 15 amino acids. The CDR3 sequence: CASSIDVVRRETQYF. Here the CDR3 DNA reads TGTGCCAGTAGTATAGATGTAGTTAGAAGGGAGACCCAGTACTTC.

CDR3: CASSSLGGPRNSPLHF. CDR3 coding DNA: TGTGCCAGCAGCTCTCTGGGGGGGCCTAGGAATTCACCCCTCCACTTT. V gene TRBV7-9 combines with J gene TRBJ1-6; tentative D call: TRBD1 (6 bases). Germline CDR1 is SEHNR and CDR2 is FQNEAQ (reference sequence). This CDR3 spans 16 amino acids. The ends were cut back, 4 bases at V and 7 bases at J, with 17 bases in the middle.

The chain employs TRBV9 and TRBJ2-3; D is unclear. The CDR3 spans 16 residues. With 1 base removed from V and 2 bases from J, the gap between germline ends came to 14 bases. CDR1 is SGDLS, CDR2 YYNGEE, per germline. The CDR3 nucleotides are TGTGCCAGCAGCGTATCGCACGGGCGGACCACAGATACGCAGTATTTT. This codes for CASSVSHGRTTDTQYF.

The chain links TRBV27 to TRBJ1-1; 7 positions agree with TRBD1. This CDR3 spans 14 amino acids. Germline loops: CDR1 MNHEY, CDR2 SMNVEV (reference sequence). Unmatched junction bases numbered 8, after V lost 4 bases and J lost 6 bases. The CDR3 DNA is TGTGCCAGCAGTTCACGACAGGGCGCTCCTGAAGCTTTCTTT. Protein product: CASSSRQGAPEAFF.

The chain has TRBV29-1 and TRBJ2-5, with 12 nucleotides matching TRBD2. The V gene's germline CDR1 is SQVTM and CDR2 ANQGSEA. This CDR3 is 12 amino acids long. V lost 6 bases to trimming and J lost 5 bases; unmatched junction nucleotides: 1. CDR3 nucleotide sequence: TGCAGCGTGCTAGCGGGAGGGGAGACCCAGTACTTC. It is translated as CSVLAGGETQYF.

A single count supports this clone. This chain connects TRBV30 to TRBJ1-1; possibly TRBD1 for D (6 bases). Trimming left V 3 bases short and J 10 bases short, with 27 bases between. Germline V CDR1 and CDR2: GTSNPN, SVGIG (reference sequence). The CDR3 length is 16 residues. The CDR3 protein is CAWRKKGPTGAVRAFF. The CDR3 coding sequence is TGTGCCTGGAGGAAAAAAGGACCGACAGGAGCCGTGAGAGCTTTCTTT.

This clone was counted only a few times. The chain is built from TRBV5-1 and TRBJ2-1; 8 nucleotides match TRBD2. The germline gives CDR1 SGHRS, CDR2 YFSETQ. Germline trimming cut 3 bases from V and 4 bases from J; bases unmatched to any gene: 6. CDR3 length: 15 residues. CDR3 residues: CASSSGGRRYNEQFF. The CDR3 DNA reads TGCGCCAGCAGCTCGGGAGGGCGTAGGTACAATGAGCAGTTCTTC. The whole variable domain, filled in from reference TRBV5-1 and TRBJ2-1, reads KAGVTQTPRYLIKTRGQQVTLSCSPISGHRSVSWYQQTPGQGLQFLFEYFSETQRNKGNFPGRFSGRQFSNSRSEMNVSTLELGDSALYLCASSSGGRRYNEQFFGPGTRLTVL.

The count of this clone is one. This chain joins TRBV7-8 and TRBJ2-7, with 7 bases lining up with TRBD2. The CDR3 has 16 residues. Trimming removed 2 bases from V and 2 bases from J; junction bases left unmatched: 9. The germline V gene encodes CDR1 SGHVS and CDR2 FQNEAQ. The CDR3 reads CASSLNPSGPAYEQYF. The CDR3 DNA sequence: TGTGCCAGCAGCTTAAACCCTAGCGGTCCAGCCTACGAGCAGTACTTC.

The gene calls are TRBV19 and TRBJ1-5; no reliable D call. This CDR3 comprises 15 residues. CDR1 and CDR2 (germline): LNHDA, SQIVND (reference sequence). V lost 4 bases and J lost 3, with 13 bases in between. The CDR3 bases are TGTGCCAGTAGTACAGGTTTTGAAACCAATCAGCCCCAGCATTTT. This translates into CASSTGFETNQPQHF.